This is a list of T cell receptor beta chains from one sample in a study of cytomegalovirus exposure and HLA in healthy donors. TCRdb keeps only in-frame clones here, not all; method: immunoSEQ multiplex PCR. The sample has some 160,000 clones, more than 65% seen once. The sample was PBMCs. The source of these receptors is a woman aged 45-60 years in good health and CMV-seronegative. CDR3s include the opening cysteine and the closing phenylalanine or tryptophan. Fields, in order: D gene, clone size, V gene, J gene, CDR3 DNA, CDR3 protein. D genes are given only for firm matches. Clone size is not always given. Where it is, it says once, few, many or a class for expanded clones.

>TRBD1|.|TRBV18|TRBJ1-5
TGTGCCAGCTCAGAAACAGGGGTACAGCCCCAGCATTTT
CASSETGVQPQHF
>.|few|TRBV5-1|TRBJ1-3
TGCGCCAGCAGCTTGGCGGTACAGGGTTGGTCTGGAAACACCATATATTTT
CASSLAVQGWSGNTIYF
>.|.|TRBV7-2|TRBJ2-3
TGTGCCAGCAGGCTAAAGGGGGTTAGCACAGATACGCAGTATTTT
CASRLKGVSTDTQYF
>TRBD1|.|TRBV6-5|TRBJ2-7
TGTGCCAGCAGTTACGCGACAGGGTACGAGCAGTACTTC
CASSYATGYEQYF
>TRBD2|.|TRBV29-1|TRBJ2-7
TGCAGCGCAACCAAGGGGGGTAGCGGGGGGCACTACGAGCAGTACTTC
CSATKGGSGGHYEQYF
>TRBD1|.|TRBV9|TRBJ1-2
TGTGCCAGCAGCACTAGACAGGGGGCGAACTATGGCTACACCTTC
CASSTRQGANYGYTF
>TRBD2|.|TRBV4-1|TRBJ2-1
TGCGCCAGCAGCCAACTAGCGGGAATAGACAATGAGCAGTTCTTC
CASSQLAGIDNEQFF
>.|.|TRBV4-1|TRBJ1-1
TGCGCCAGCAGCCTCCGGGGGGTCAACACTGAAGCTTTCTTT
CASSLRGVNTEAFF
>TRBD2|.|TRBV10-2|TRBJ2-3
TGCGCCAGCAGGGCGGGAGGAGCGGGGGGGACGCAGTATTTT
CASRAGGAGGTQYF
>TRBD1|.|TRBV6-5|TRBJ2-7
TGTGCCAGCAGACCCGCTACAGGGGTCGAGCAGTACTTC
CASRPATGVEQYF
>.|.|TRBV7-9|TRBJ2-1
TGTGCCAGCTCTCACAGGGTTACGGAGGCGGGGGATGAGCAGTTCTTC
CASSHRVTEAGDEQFF
>.|.|TRBV5-1|TRBJ2-5
TGCGCCAGCAGCCCCACCGGGGGTGGGGCGGGTGAGACCCAGTACTTC
CASSPTGGGAGETQYF
>TRBD1|.|TRBV27|TRBJ1-1
TGTGCCAGCAGTCCAGGGGGTATGGTCACTGAAGCTTTCTTT
CASSPGGMVTEAFF
>.|once|TRBV21-1|TRBJ2-1
TGTGCCAGCAGCCAAGGCCCGCCTAGCGGGAGAATCAATGAGCAGTTCTTC
CASSQGPPSGRINEQFF
>.|.|TRBV11-1|TRBJ2-7
TGTGCCAGCAGCTTTTCGGGGAACTACGAGCAGTACTTC
CASSFSGNYEQYF
>TRBD1|.|TRBV10-3|TRBJ1-2
TGTGCCATCAGTGATAAACAGGGGGCGAGGGAAGGCTACACCTTC
CAISDKQGAREGYTF
>.|.|TRBV5-8|TRBJ1-1
TGTGCCAGCAGCAATACGGACAGACCCACTGAAGCTTTCTTT
CASSNTDRPTEAFF
>TRBD1|.|TRBV5-1|TRBJ1-1
TGCGCCAGCAGCCCTCCGGGACAGGGGGTGACGGGCACTGAAGCTTTCTTT
CASSPPGQGVTGTEAFF
>.|few|TRBV6-1|TRBJ2-3
TGTGCCAGCACTCTGGGGGGGCAAACAGATACGCAGTATTTT
CASTLGGQTDTQYF
>.|.|TRBV29-1|TRBJ2-5
TGCGGAGTAGGACAAGGAACCTCAGGCCAGTACTTC
CGVGQGTSGQYF
>.|.|TRBV7-9|TRBJ2-3
TGTGCCAGCAGCTTAGGGCTAGACAGGCCTAGCACAGATACGCAGTATTTT
CASSLGLDRPSTDTQYF
>.|once|TRBV6-5|TRBJ2-7
TGTGCCAGCAGTTACGGGTGGGGGAGGCACGAGCAGTACTTC
CASSYGWGRHEQYF
>TRBD1|.|TRBV27|TRBJ2-7
TGTGCCAGCAGCGCGACAGGGGTGGGATACGAGCAGTACTTC
CASSATGVGYEQYF
>TRBD1|.|TRBV19|TRBJ2-7
TGTGCCAGTAGTATAGCCCGGACAGGATCGTTCCACGAGCAGTACTTC
CASSIARTGSFHEQYF
>.|once|TRBV10-3|TRBJ2-1
TGTGCCATCAGTGTCAACAATGAGCAGTTCTTC
CAISVNNEQFF
>.|.|TRBV5-1|TRBJ2-7
TGCGCCAGCAGCTTCGGGACTCGAATAAACTACGAGCAGTACTTC
CASSFGTRINYEQYF
>.|.|TRBV10-1|TRBJ2-3
TGCGCCAGCAGTAGCATGGATACGCAGTATTTT
CASSSMDTQYF
>TRBD2|few|TRBV7-2|TRBJ2-5
TGTGCCAGCAGCCTGGGACTAGCGGGGATTGGGACCCAGTACTTC
CASSLGLAGIGTQYF
>TRBD1|.|TRBV6-1|TRBJ2-1
TGTGCCAGCAGTGGCCAGATAAGGGGGCTTTCCGAGCAGTTCTTC
CASSGQIRGLSEQFF
>TRBD1|.|TRBV19|TRBJ2-7
TGTGCCAGTGCCTCGTTCGACAGGGGGACCTACGAGCAGTACTTC
CASASFDRGTYEQYF
>.|.|TRBV7-2|TRBJ2-3
TGTGCCAGCAGCAGGGGGTCGACTATCACAGATACGCAGTATTTT
CASSRGSTITDTQYF
>.|.|TRBV12-2|TRBJ2-1
TGTGCAAGTTGTGAAGGCGGCAGGGGGGTGGATGAGCAGTTCTTC
CASCEGGRGVDEQFF
>.|.|TRBV18|TRBJ2-7
TGTGCCAGCTCACCGTCTGGCACAGGGTTCGGCGAGCAGTACTTC
CASSPSGTGFGEQYF
>TRBD2|once|TRBV7-3|TRBJ2-2
TGTGCCAGCGGAGGGGAGGGCGGCACCGGGGAGCTGTTTTTT
CASGGEGGTGELFF
>TRBD2|.|TRBV27|TRBJ2-7
TGTGCCAGCAGTTTCTCCCGGGGTAGCGGGAGAATCTACGAGCAGTACTTC
CASSFSRGSGRIYEQYF
>TRBD1|few|TRBV28|TRBJ2-7
TGTGCCAGCAGGTTGGGACAGGGACTGGGATACGAGCAGTACTTC
CASRLGQGLGYEQYF
>.|once|TRBV15|TRBJ1-3
TGTGCCACCAGCAGAGATTTTGTATCGCGAGGGTCTGGAAACACCATATATTTT
CATSRDFVSRGSGNTIYF
>TRBD2|once|TRBV28|TRBJ2-3
TGTGCCAGCAGTTCACGGGGGGGCGGTACAGATACGCAGTATTTT
CASSSRGGGTDTQYF
>TRBD1|.|TRBV6-6|TRBJ1-2
TGTGCCAGCAGTGGTCTGGACAGGGGCAATCAAACCTTC
CASSGLDRGNQTF
>.|.|TRBV18|TRBJ2-1
TGTGCCAGCTCACCAAGAACAGGTATAAGCAATGAGCAGTTCTTC
CASSPRTGISNEQFF
>.|few|TRBV7-8|TRBJ1-1
TGTGCCAGCAGCTTATTGGTAGGGGGATACACTGAAGCTTTCTTT
CASSLLVGGYTEAFF
>TRBD1|.|TRBV27|TRBJ2-7
TGTGCCAGCAGCCCTAGAGGGACAGGGCTTTACCACGAGCAGTACTTC
CASSPRGTGLYHEQYF
>.|.|TRBV6-6|TRBJ1-1
TGTGCCAGCCGGATAGGGGGTATCGGGATTGAAGCTTTCTTT
CASRIGGIGIEAFF
>.|.|TRBV13|TRBJ2-3
TGTGCCAGCAGCTTGATAGCGGAGGATACGCAGTATTTT
CASSLIAEDTQYF
>TRBD2|.|TRBV5-1|TRBJ2-1
TGCGCCAGCAGCCCGGGGGACTACTTAATAGGGGCCGAGCAGTTCTTC
CASSPGDYLIGAEQFF
>TRBD2|.|TRBV19|TRBJ2-1
TGTGCCAGTAGTATAATCCCCGGGGGGGCCTCCTACAATGAGCAGTTCTTC
CASSIIPGGASYNEQFF
>.|.|TRBV5-1|TRBJ2-7
TGCGCCAGCAGCAAAGAGGGCCCTTCGGGCTCCGAGCAGTACTTC
CASSKEGPSGSEQYF
>.|few|TRBV20-1|TRBJ1-2
TGCAGCCTCGGCGGCCGCTATGGCTACACCTTC
CSLGGRYGYTF
>.|.|TRBV7-2|TRBJ2-3
TGTGCCAGCAGCTTACCAGGGTTGGCGGATACGCAGTATTTT
CASSLPGLADTQYF